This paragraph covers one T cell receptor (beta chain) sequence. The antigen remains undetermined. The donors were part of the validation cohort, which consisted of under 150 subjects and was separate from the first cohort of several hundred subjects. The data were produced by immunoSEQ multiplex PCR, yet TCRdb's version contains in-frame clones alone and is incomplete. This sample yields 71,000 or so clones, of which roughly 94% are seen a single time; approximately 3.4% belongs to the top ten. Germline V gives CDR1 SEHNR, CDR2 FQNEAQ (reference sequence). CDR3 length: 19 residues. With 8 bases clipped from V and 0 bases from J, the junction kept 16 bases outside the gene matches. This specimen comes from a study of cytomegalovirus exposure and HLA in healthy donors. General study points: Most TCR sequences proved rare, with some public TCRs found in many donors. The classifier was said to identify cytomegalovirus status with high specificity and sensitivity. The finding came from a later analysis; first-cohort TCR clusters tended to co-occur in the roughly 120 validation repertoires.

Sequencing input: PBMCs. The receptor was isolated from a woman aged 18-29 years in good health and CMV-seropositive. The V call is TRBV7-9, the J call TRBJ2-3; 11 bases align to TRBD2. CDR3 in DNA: TGTGCCAGCGGGACGGGACTAGCGGCAGTCCTAGAAAGCACAGATACGCAGTATTTT. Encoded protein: CASGTGLAAVLESTDTQYF.